This entry lists 16 T cell receptor beta chains sequenced from one sample in a study of T cell repertoires in cytomegalovirus infection. MiXCR, run by TCRdb on the reads, gives a single entry per CDR3 protein. The repertoire holds about 140,000 distinct CDR3 sequences, with about 6.3% as singletons. The sample consisted of PBMCs. The receptors were sampled from a human donor in good health (CMV status not recorded). Some clones in this sample may be carry-over from other donors' samples.

This clonotype has a count of ten or more. The rearrangement joins TRBV15 to TRBJ2-7; 7 bases fit TRBD1. The CDR3 extends over 16 amino acids. Per the germline V gene, CDR1 is LNHNV and CDR2 is YYDKDF (reference sequence). With 5 bases clipped from V and 0 bases from J, the junction kept 10 bases outside the gene matches. The CDR3 loop is CATSPNLDRSSYEQYF. The CDR3 bases are TGTGCCACCAGCCCGAACCTGGACAGGAGCTCCTACGAGCAGTACTTC.

This clonotype was detected ten times or more. The V call is TRBV7-2, the J call TRBJ1-2, with a weak D call TRBD1 (6 bases). This CDR3 has 15 residues. The germline CDR1 and CDR2 sequences are SGHTA and FQGNSA. Trimming pared 0 bases from V and 2 bases from J, leaving 10 bases between. CDR3 loop: CASSLARTGNYGYTF. Here the CDR3 DNA reads TGTGCCAGCAGCTTAGCGCGAACAGGGAACTATGGCTACACCTTC. The full variable domain, with the rest looked up from reference TRBV7-2 and TRBJ1-2, is GAGVSQSPSNKVTEKGKDVELRCDPISGHTALYWYRQSLGQGLEFLIYFQGNSAPDKSGLPSDRFSAERTGGSVSTLTIQRTQQEDSAVYLCASSLARTGNYGYTFGSGTRLTVV.

This clonotype was seen many times. The V gene is TRBV6-2 or TRBV6-3, the J gene TRBJ2-7; 8 nucleotides agree with TRBD2. Trimming at V came to 2 bases and at J to 6 bases, leaving 6 bases not matched to a gene. The CDR3 extends over 14 amino acids. Per germline, CDR1 MNHEY and CDR2 SVGEGT. Written as DNA, the CDR3 is TGTGCCAGCAGTTACCCTACCACTAGCGGCGAGCAGTACTTC. Its translation: CASSYPTTSGEQYF.

Many counts were recorded for this clonotype. This rearrangement joins TRBV9 to TRBJ2-1; 8 bases agree with TRBD1. Germline trimming cut 0 bases from V and 3 bases from J; bases unmatched to any gene: 5. The germline CDR1 and CDR2 sequences are SGDLS and YYNGEE. The CDR3 contains 16 residues. The CDR3, as DNA: TGTGCCAGCAGCGTAGAAGAGGACAGGGACTACAATGAGCAGTTCTTC. This gives the protein CASSVEEDRDYNEQFF.

This clonotype was counted at least ten times. The rearrangement links TRBV7-2 to TRBJ1-1, with TRBD1 matching over 8 bases. The trim removed 5 bases at V and 2 bases at J, leaving 4 bases unmatched. The CDR3 is 14 residues long. The V gene's germline CDR1 is SGHTA and CDR2 FQGNSA. This CDR3 reads CASSVQGVNTEAFF. The CDR3 DNA is TGTGCCAGCAGCGTACAGGGGGTAAACACTGAAGCTTTCTTT.

At least ten counts were recorded for this clonotype. This chain connects TRBV7-2 to TRBJ2-3; D unresolved. Trimming took 7 bases from V and 2 from J, leaving 13 bases between them. CDR3 length equals 14 residues. Germline V CDR1 and CDR2: SGHTA, FQGNSA. The CDR3, as DNA: TGTGCCAGCAAACGGTCCGGGCCCACAGATACGCAGTATTTT. Its translation: CASKRSGPTDTQYF.

This clonotype was recorded at least ten times. This sequence joins TRBV7-2 and TRBJ2-6; D is unclear. This CDR3 spans 16 amino acids. The V end was cut by 1 base, the J end by 1 base, with 8 bases between. CDR1 SGHTA and CDR2 FQGNSA come from the germline V gene. CDR3: CASSLEGSSGANVLTF. As DNA, the CDR3 is TGTGCCAGCAGCTTAGAAGGGTCATCTGGGGCCAACGTCCTGACTTTC.

The chain combines TRBV2 with TRBJ1-1; no firm D call. The length of the CDR3 is 15 residues. Germline CDR1 and CDR2: SNHLY and FYNNEI. V gave up 2 bases and J gave up 4 bases, with 14 bases separating them. The CDR3 sequence: CASSEMEGGSTEAFF. Written as DNA, the CDR3 is TGTGCCAGCAGTGAAATGGAGGGCGGGAGCACTGAAGCTTTCTTT.

The chain employs TRBV19 and TRBJ1-1; TRBD1 is a possible D gene (5 bases). The length of the CDR3 is 15 residues. V lost 3 bases, J lost 0 bases, and 11 bases lay in between. Germline CDR1 and CDR2: LNHDA and SQIVND (reference sequence). CDR3 bases: TGTGCCAGTAGTATCTCGGGACTGTTGAACACTGAAGCTTTCTTT. This sequence encodes CASSISGLLNTEAFF.

The chain has TRBV28 and TRBJ2-7, with D perhaps being TRBD1 or TRBD2 (6 bases each). Deletions cut 10 bases from V and 0 bases from J, with 25 bases between. Germline V gene sequence: CDR1 MDHEN, CDR2 SYDVKM. The CDR3 runs to 17 residues. In nucleotides, the CDR3 is TGTGCCACTACAATCGGGGGCTTTCGAGGGAGCTCCTACGAGCAGTACTTC. Amino acid sequence: CATTIGGFRGSSYEQYF.

The CDR3 spells CASSFQQGYEQYF. The CDR3 coding sequence is TGTGCCAGCAGTTTCCAACAGGGGTACGAGCAGTACTTC. This chain uses TRBV28 with TRBJ2-7, with 7 bases matching TRBD1. The CDR3 contains 13 residues. Germline V lookup: CDR1 MDHEN, CDR2 SYDVKM. Trimming cost V 3 bases and J 4 bases; bases outside gene matches: 3.

This clonotype occurred a few times. The chain has TRBV5-1 and TRBJ1-1, with 9 bases aligning to TRBD1. Germline CDR1 SGHRS, CDR2 YFSETQ. The junction had 9 bases not matched to a gene; V was cut back by 3 bases and J by 6 bases. This CDR3 region has 15 residues. CDR3: CASSWGPGQGAEAFF. CDR3 coding DNA: TGCGCCAGCAGCTGGGGACCGGGACAGGGCGCTGAAGCTTTCTTT.

Worth noting for this clonotype: A single base separates this from a much larger clone, so it may be a read error. The CDR3 carries no conserved terminal phenylalanine or tryptophan, so it likely arises from a read error. The genes are TRBV7-2 and TRBJ2-3; weak D call: TRBD1 (6 bases). Germline lookup yields CDR1 SGHTA and CDR2 FQGNSA. There are 15 residues in the CDR3. V lost 6 bases, J lost 3 bases, and 16 bases lay in between. The CDR3 region has the DNA TGTGCCAGCAGTTCCAGCAGGGGTCGTACAGATACGCAGTATTGT. Its translation is CASSSSRGRTDTQYC.

This clonotype showed up many times. The chain employs TRBV6-6 and TRBJ2-5; TRBD1 matches 7 bases. V dropped 6 bases and J dropped 3; count of bases not matched to a gene: 19. The CDR3 extends over 18 amino acids. Germline CDR1 is MNHNY and CDR2 is SVGAGI (reference sequence). CDR3 in DNA: TGTGCCAGCAGCGTAGACAGGGTTGGGGACCCGTTAAAAGAGACCCAGTACTTC. Protein product: CASSVDRVGDPLKETQYF.

This clonotype occurred a few times. The chain couples TRBV20-1 to TRBJ2-3, with D uncertain. CDR1 and CDR2 from the germline V gene are DFQATT and SNEGSKA (reference sequence). V was pared by 6 bases and J by 1 base, with 14 bases between. CDR3 size: 14 residues. In DNA, the CDR3 is TGCAGTGCCAAACGACCTCTGCGCACAGATACGCAGTATTTT. Protein sequence: CSAKRPLRTDTQYF.

The rearrangement links TRBV19 to TRBJ1-1; 9 bases are shared with TRBD1. Per germline, CDR1 LNHDA and CDR2 SQIVND (reference sequence). CDR3 size: 13 residues. The V segment lost 4 bases and the J segment 13 bases; nucleotides outside the gene matches: 10. The CDR3 nucleotides read TGTGCCAGTAGTACGGACAGGGGAAGTAAGGGTTTCTTT. Its translation is CASSTDRGSKGFF.